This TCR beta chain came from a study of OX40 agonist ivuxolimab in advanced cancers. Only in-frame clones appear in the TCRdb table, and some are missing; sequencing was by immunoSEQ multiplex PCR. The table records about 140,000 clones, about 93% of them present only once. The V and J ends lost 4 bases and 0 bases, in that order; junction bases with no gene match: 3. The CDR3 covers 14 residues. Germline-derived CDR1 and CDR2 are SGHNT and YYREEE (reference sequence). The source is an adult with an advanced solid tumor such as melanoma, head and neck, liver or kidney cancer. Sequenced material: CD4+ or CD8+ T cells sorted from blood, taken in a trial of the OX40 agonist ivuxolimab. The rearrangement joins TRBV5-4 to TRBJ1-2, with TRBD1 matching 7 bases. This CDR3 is CASSPGQTNYGYTF. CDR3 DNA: TGTGCCAGCAGCCCGGGACAGACTAACTATGGCTACACCTTC.